The clone carrying this T cell receptor (beta chain) was counted a few times. Its antigen is as yet unknown. This sample was included in a study of vaccination and CD4 T cells after COVID-19. Whole-study findings and limits: When vaccine-specific clones from convalescent patients were examined, 304 of 307 were spike mono-reactive.

Noted treatment: roughly 11-day PBMC culture with coronavirus spike peptide pools or control peptides (ViraFEST assay). Per well, approximately 2.1 million PBMCs were cultured in the presence of about 10 IU/ml IL-2 and about 9.6 ug/ml peptide pools. Cultured CD4+ T cells had their DNA profiled by the Oncomine TCR Beta short-read assay. TCRdb recomputed calls from the PCR reads with MiXCR, one row per CDR3 protein. Of roughly 20,000 distinct CDR3 sequences listed, 43% were seen once; the top ten hold over 2.5%. The CDR3 loop spans 12 amino acids. V dropped 7 bases and J dropped 0 bases, with 6 bases sitting between them. Germline loops: CDR1 MNHNS, CDR2 SASEGT.

The sequence was obtained from a human donor who had recovered from COVID-19. The chain carries TRBV6-1 and TRBJ1-2, with D unresolved. The sample here was CD4+ T cells from blood, cultured in vitro, taken after SARS-CoV-2 vaccination. The DNA of the CDR3 is TGTGCCAGCATGGCAGCTAACTATGGCTACACCTTC. It encodes CASMAANYGYTF.